These T cell receptor beta chains were read from a single sample in a study of beta chain features in type 1 diabetes. Method: immunoSEQ multiplex PCR; TCRdb's copy keeps in-frame clones and lacks some. The table lists 300,000 to 450,000 clones, roughly 13% of them singletons, with roughly 0.017% in the top ten. The sequencing input was naive CD4+ T cells from blood. Every receptor here comes from a man younger than 35 in good health. Each CDR3 is given with its conserved first and last residue. The D gene is left open where the match is weak. Where a row states a size, it is once, few, many or the class of an expanded clone; other rows omit it.

few | TRBJ2-7 | TRBD1 | TRBV4-2 | CASSQTGTGPYEQYF | TGTGCCAGCAGCCAAACCGGGACAGGGCCCTACGAGCAGTACTTC
few | TRBJ2-5 | TRBD1 | TRBV10-3 | CAIGTGYGETQYF | TGTGCCATAGGGACAGGGTACGGAGAGACCCAGTACTTC
few | TRBJ2-2 | - | TRBV5-1 | CASSYRQFANTGELFF | TGCGCCAGCAGCTACAGACAGTTCGCGAACACCGGGGAGCTGTTTTTT
- | TRBJ1-5 | - | TRBV30 | CAWSSDRVNQPQHF | TGTGCCTGGAGTTCGGACAGAGTAAATCAGCCCCAGCATTTT
few | TRBJ2-5 | - | TRBV7-9 | CASSSDRKTQYF | TGTGCCAGCAGCTCGGACAGAAAGACCCAGTACTTC
many | TRBJ2-3 | TRBD1 | TRBV29-1 | CSWDRGLTDTQYF | TGCAGCTGGGACAGGGGGCTGACAGATACGCAGTATTTT
many | TRBJ2-5 | TRBD1 | TRBV7-9 | CASSSGTGGPQTQYF | TGTGCCAGCAGCTCCGGGACAGGAGGTCCGCAGACCCAGTACTTC
- | TRBJ2-7 | - | TRBV6-5 | CASSYQSGSSYEQYF | TGTGCCAGCAGTTACCAGTCGGGGAGCTCCTACGAGCAGTACTTC
few | TRBJ2-7 | - | TRBV11-2 | CASSRGFPLYEQYF | TGTGCCAGCAGTCGGGGGTTCCCTCTCTACGAGCAGTACTTC
few | TRBJ2-1 | - | TRBV7-2 | CASSLVRGFSGEQFF | TGTGCCAGCAGCTTAGTCAGGGGGTTTAGCGGTGAGCAGTTCTTC
- | TRBJ2-7 | - | TRBV9 | CASSPRQAYEQYF | TGTGCCAGCAGCCCGAGACAGGCCTACGAGCAGTACTTC
few | TRBJ2-7 | - | TRBV5-4 | CASSIPGYEQYF | TGTGCCAGCAGCATCCCGGGGTACGAGCAGTACTTC
- | TRBJ1-2 | TRBD1 | TRBV19 | CASSLDREWIYGYTF | TGTGCCAGTAGCCTCGACAGGGAGTGGATCTATGGCTACACCTTC
- | TRBJ2-1 | TRBD2 | TRBV6-5 | CASSYSTSDYNEQFF | TGTGCCAGCAGTTACTCGACTAGCGATTACAATGAGCAGTTCTTC
- | TRBJ2-7 | TRBD2 | TRBV15 | CATSGGVPWGPTYEQYF | TGTGCCACCTCGGGAGGGGTTCCCTGGGGCCCGACCTACGAGCAGTACTTC
- | TRBJ2-7 | - | TRBV28 | CASSPRGGDRRNEQYF | TGTGCCAGCAGCCCACGGGGAGGGGACAGGAGGAACGAGCAGTACTTC
- | TRBJ2-3 | TRBD2 | TRBV5-1 | CASSPTSGSTDTQYF | TGCGCCAGCAGCCCGACTAGCGGGAGCACAGATACGCAGTATTTT
few | TRBJ2-1 | - | TRBV9 | CASSTKLNSYNEQFF | TGTGCCAGCAGCACCAAACTAAACTCCTACAATGAGCAGTTCTTC
- | TRBJ2-7 | TRBD1 | TRBV29-1 | CSVLTGVHEQYF | TGCAGCGTGCTGACAGGGGTCCACGAGCAGTACTTC
few | TRBJ2-1 | - | TRBV5-6 | CASSQTTDNEQFF | TGTGCCAGCAGCCAGACTACCGACAATGAGCAGTTCTTC
- | TRBJ2-3 | TRBD2 | TRBV29-1 | CSVVRGTSGGGDTQYF | TGCAGCGTTGTACGGGGGACTAGCGGGGGTGGGGATACGCAGTATTTT
few | TRBJ2-1 | TRBD1 | TRBV18 | CASSPTGTGINEQFF | TGTGCCAGCTCACCAACGGGGACAGGGATAAATGAGCAGTTCTTC
- | TRBJ2-7 | - | TRBV29-1 | CSVERGGNEQYF | TGCAGCGTTGAAAGGGGGGGTAACGAGCAGTACTTC
- | TRBJ2-3 | - | TRBV30 | CAWKVAGGTDTQYF | TGTGCCTGGAAGGTCGCGGGTGGCACAGATACGCAGTATTTT
few | TRBJ2-1 | - | TRBV2 | CASSDTAGDSYNEQFF | TGTGCCAGCAGTGATACAGCGGGCGATTCCTACAATGAGCAGTTCTTC
few | TRBJ2-3 | TRBD2 | TRBV25-1 | CASRNGGGFTDTQYF | TGTGCCAGCAGGAACGGGGGGGGATTCACAGATACGCAGTATTTT
few | TRBJ1-1 | TRBD1 | TRBV29-1 | CSVSTGGDTEAFF | TGCAGCGTCTCTACAGGGGGGGACACTGAAGCTTTCTTT
- | TRBJ2-2 | - | TRBV11-2 | CASSFRGGELFF | TGTGCCAGCAGCTTTAGGGGCGGGGAGCTGTTTTTT
once | TRBJ2-3 | - | TRBV6-6 | CASSAGWTSLTDTQYF | TGTGCCAGCTCCGCCGGGTGGACAAGCCTCACAGATACGCAGTATTTT
- | TRBJ2-5 | TRBD1 | TRBV5-1 | CASSPGQGGETQYF | TGCGCCAGCAGCCCGGGACAGGGGGGCGAGACCCAGTACTTC
- | TRBJ2-5 | - | TRBV7-2 | CASSLVLQETQYF | TGTGCCAGCAGCTTAGTACTTCAAGAGACCCAGTACTTC
few | TRBJ1-2 | - | TRBV2 | CARFQITGFGGYTF | TGTGCCAGATTCCAAATCACAGGGTTCGGGGGCTACACCTTC
- | TRBJ1-1 | - | TRBV5-4 | CASSHLIRTASNEAFF | TGCGCCAGCAGCCACCTTATACGGACAGCCTCCAATGAAGCTTTCTTT
- | TRBJ2-1 | - | TRBV4-1 | CASSRPGEDPGNEQFF | TGCGCCAGCAGCCGCCCGGGTGAAGACCCGGGGAATGAGCAGTTCTTC
- | TRBJ2-3 | - | TRBV9 | CASSVGIGGTDTQYF | TGTGCCAGCAGCGTAGGAATAGGGGGCACAGATACGCAGTATTTT
few | TRBJ2-7 | - | TRBV28 | CASSGTPSYEQYF | TGTGCCAGCAGTGGGACACCATCCTACGAGCAGTACTTC
few | TRBJ2-3 | TRBD2 | TRBV28 | CASREEGLASTDTQYF | TGTGCCAGCCGAGAGGAGGGACTAGCTAGCACAGATACGCAGTATTTT
few | TRBJ2-2 | TRBD1 | TRBV5-4 | CASSPDRPSGELFF | TGTGCCAGCAGCCCGGACAGGCCTTCAGGGGAGCTGTTTTTT
few | TRBJ2-7 | TRBD1 | TRBV6-6 | CASTPGDRTYEQYF | TGTGCCAGCACACCGGGGGACAGGACCTACGAGCAGTACTTC
few | TRBJ1-4 | TRBD1 | TRBV9 | CASADRDSNEKLFF | TGTGCCAGCGCGGACCGGGACAGTAATGAAAAACTGTTTTTT
few | TRBJ2-3 | - | TRBV7-2 | CASSLGVSSDTQYF | TGTGCCAGCAGCTTAGGCGTCTCCTCAGATACGCAGTATTTT